The 26 T cell receptor beta chains given below trace back to one sample, sequenced in a study of cytomegalovirus exposure and HLA in healthy donors. Primers included in the PCR were 60 Vbeta and 13 Jbeta primers. Clones were read by immunoSEQ multiplex PCR, and TCRdb kept only the in-frame ones, dropping some. The table includes about 200,000 clones, 70% to 80% detected once. The sequenced material came from PBMCs. These receptor sequences come from a woman in her thirties in good health and CMV-seronegative.

The CDR3 sequence is CASSYYGEGAFF. DNA for the CDR3: TGTGCCAGCAGTTACTATGGGGAGGGAGCTTTCTTT. This chain links TRBV6-6 with TRBJ1-1, with D unresolved. Germline V gene sequence: CDR1 MNHNY, CDR2 SVGAGI (reference sequence). Trimming shortened V by 1 base and J by 10 bases, and 10 bases separated the two germline ends. This CDR3 comprises 12 residues.

This clone is a singleton in its sample. The chain has TRBV5-4 and TRBJ2-3; possible D gene TRBD2, 6 bases. The germline gives CDR1 SGHNT, CDR2 YYREEE (reference sequence). There are 14 residues in the CDR3. V was cut by 0 bases and J by 1 base, with 6 bases left in between. Here the CDR3 reads CASSLGRGTDTQYF. The CDR3 DNA reads TGTGCCAGCAGCTTGGGGAGGGGCACAGATACGCAGTATTTT. Based on the CDR3 plus reference TRBV5-4 and TRBJ2-3, the full variable domain is ETGVTQSPTHLIKTRGQQVTLRCSSQSGHNTVSWYQQALGQGPQFIFQYYREEENGRGNFPPRFSGLQFPNYSSELNVNALELDDSALYLCASSLGRGTDTQYFGPGTRLTVL.

This clone turned up a few times. For the CDR3, the DNA is TGTGCCAGCAGTTTCCGGAGTTATAGGAACACTGAAGCTTTCTTT. Protein sequence: CASSFRSYRNTEAFF. This chain connects TRBV28 to TRBJ1-1; no clear D. Germline lookup yields CDR1 MDHEN and CDR2 SYDVKM. The CDR3 runs 15 residues. V gave up 3 bases and J gave up 1 base, with 12 bases separating them.

V gene TRBV27 combines with J gene TRBJ2-1, with 9 bases that match TRBD2. Germline V gene sequence: CDR1 MNHEY, CDR2 SMNVEV (reference sequence). The CDR3 runs to 14 residues. V shed 8 bases, J shed 4 bases, and the junction held 6 bases outside the gene matches. The CDR3 sequence: CASGTGLAYNEQFF. CDR3 bases: TGTGCCAGCGGAACGGGACTAGCTTACAATGAGCAGTTCTTC.

This clone was found once. The V call is TRBV18, the J call TRBJ2-5, with TRBD1 matching over 8 bases. The V and J ends lost 3 bases and 3 bases, in that order; junction bases with no gene match: 15. Germline CDR1 and CDR2: KGHSH and LQKENI. This CDR3 comprises 18 residues. Here the CDR3 reads CASSPPGTGPPLKETQYF. CDR3 coding DNA: TGTGCCAGCTCACCTCCCGGGACAGGACCCCCCTTAAAAGAGACCCAGTACTTC.

The V call is TRBV4-2, the J call TRBJ2-7, with D perhaps matching TRBD2 (5 bases). CDR1 and CDR2 (germline): LGHNA, YNFKEQ. The V gene lost 0 bases and the J gene lost 0 bases, with 9 bases spanning the gap. This CDR3 is built from 15 residues. The CDR3 is CASSQERRGSYEQYF. DNA for the CDR3: TGTGCCAGCAGCCAAGAACGACGGGGCTCCTACGAGCAGTACTTC.

The chain employs TRBV6-1 and TRBJ2-3; a possible D gene is TRBD2 (7 bases). Looked up from germline, CDR1 is MNHNS and CDR2 is SASEGT. There are 14 residues in the CDR3. V was pared by 5 bases and J by 5 bases, with 14 bases between. The CDR3 loop is CASSPGGALDTQYF. The CDR3 DNA is TGTGCCAGCAGTCCTGGGGGGGCCTTAGATACGCAGTATTTT.

The CDR3, as DNA: TGCGCCAGCAGCTTGGGGGCTGCAACTAATGAAAAACTGTTTTTT. This encodes CASSLGAATNEKLFF. The chain links TRBV5-1 to TRBJ1-4; D gene ambiguous. Looked up from germline, CDR1 is SGHRS and CDR2 is YFSETQ. The V end lost 0 bases, the J end lost 0 bases, and 6 bases lay between the germline ends. The CDR3 is 15 residues long.

This rearrangement joins TRBV5-8 to TRBJ1-5; D might be TRBD1 (6 bases). Trimming took 6 bases from V and 3 from J, leaving 16 bases between them. Germline V CDR1 and CDR2: SGHTS, YDEGEE. The CDR3 has 15 amino acids. The CDR3 DNA is TGTGCCAGCAAGTTGAGGGACAATACCAATCAGCCCCAGCATTTT. Translating it yields CASKLRDNTNQPQHF.

This clone occurred once. The chain has TRBV29-1 and TRBJ1-2, with TRBD1 matching over 7 bases. The CDR3 has 14 residues. V trimming: 6 bases; J trimming: 3 bases; junction bases outside the gene matches: 10. CDR1 is SQVTM, CDR2 ANQGSEA, per germline. The CDR3 loop reads CSVLPLGTDYGYTF. CDR3 nucleotide sequence: TGCAGCGTGTTGCCTCTAGGGACAGACTATGGCTACACCTTC. Based on the CDR3 plus reference TRBV29-1 and TRBJ1-2, the full variable domain is SAVISQKPSRDICQRGTSLTIQCQVDSQVTMMFWYRQQPGQSLTLIATANQGSEATYESGFVIDKFPISRPNLTFSTLTVSNMSPEDSSIYLCSVLPLGTDYGYTFGSGTRLTVV.

This rearrangement joins TRBV15 to TRBJ1-2; possible D gene TRBD1, 6 bases. From germline, CDR1 is LNHNV and CDR2 YYDKDF (reference sequence). This CDR3 spans 16 amino acids. V was cut by 0 bases and J by 0 bases, with 11 bases left in between. The CDR3 region is CATSRDRGGTNYGYTF. In DNA form, the CDR3 reads TGTGCCACCAGCAGAGATCGAGGGGGAACTAACTATGGCTACACCTTC.

V is TRBV9 and J is TRBJ1-5; D remains ambiguous. Trimming removed 0 bases from V and 6 bases from J, with 10 bases in between. The CDR3 extends over 14 amino acids. Germline CDR1 reads SGDLS; CDR2 reads YYNGEE. The CDR3 spells CASSVAGEGQPQHF. CDR3 sequence (DNA): TGTGCCAGCAGCGTAGCTGGGGAGGGTCAGCCCCAGCATTTT.

The chain has TRBV5-6 and TRBJ1-2; D is ambiguous. Trimming pared 0 bases from V and 0 bases from J, leaving 6 bases between. The CDR3 consists of 14 residues. The germline V gene has CDR1 SGHDT and CDR2 YYEEEE. CDR3 coding DNA: TGTGCCAGCAGCTTGGTGGGCACTAACTATGGCTACACCTTC. Protein sequence: CASSLVGTNYGYTF.

This rearrangement joins TRBV7-9 to TRBJ1-5; D not resolved. The V end lost 4 bases, the J end lost 0 bases, and 16 bases lay between the germline ends. CDR3 size: 17 residues. Germline CDR1 is SEHNR and CDR2 is FQNEAQ (reference sequence). The DNA for the CDR3 is TGTGCCAGCAGCTCTACCCACGGTTCCTATAGCAATCAGCCCCAGCATTTT. This sequence encodes CASSSTHGSYSNQPQHF. Based on the CDR3 plus reference TRBV7-9 and TRBJ1-5, the full variable domain is DTGVSQNPRHKITKRGQNVTFRCDPISEHNRLYWYRQTLGQGPEFLTYFQNEAQLEKSRLLSDRFSAERPKGSFSTLEIQRTEQGDSAMYLCASSSTHGSYSNQPQHFGDGTRLSIL.

Of note for this clone: At one of its ends the junction is not consistent with the germline gene, which may arise from a read error. The chain uses TRBV7-7 and TRBJ2-1; the D gene is possibly TRBD1 (5 bases). The CDR3 contains 15 residues. Per the germline V gene, CDR1 is SSHAT and CDR2 is FNYEAQ (reference sequence). DNA for the CDR3: TGTGCTAGCAGCTTAATGATGGGGCCAAGCAATGAGCAGTTCTTC. This translates into CASSLMMGPSNEQFF.

This clone was recorded a few times. The V and J genes are TRBV4-1 and TRBJ2-1; 10 bases match TRBD2. The CDR3 has 15 amino acids. The trim removed 4 bases at V and 3 bases at J, leaving 3 bases unmatched. Per the germline V gene, CDR1 is MGHRA and CDR2 is YSYEKL. The CDR3, as DNA: TGCGCCAGCAGCCGAGGACTAGCGGACTACAATGAGCAGTTCTTC. Its protein product is CASSRGLADYNEQFF.

This clone has only a few counts. A junction end diverges from the germline sequence, so it may reflect a read error. V usage is TRBV7-9 and J usage is TRBJ2-1; possible D gene TRBD2, 7 bases. The germline V gene encodes CDR1 SEHNR and CDR2 FQNEAQ (reference sequence). CDR3 size: 12 residues. The CDR3 is CGGLPPYNEQFF. CDR3 coding DNA: TGCGGGGGGCTCCCCCCCTACAATGAGCAGTTCTTC.

This clone appeared once. Here the CDR3 DNA reads TGTGCCAGCAGCCAAGCCACCGGGACAGGGGCTCTCTACGAGCAGTACTTC. It is translated as CASSQATGTGALYEQYF. This chain joins TRBV4-2 and TRBJ2-7, with 10 positions matching TRBD1. The CDR3 loop spans 17 amino acids. V gave up 1 base and J gave up 3 bases; unmatched junction bases: 9. Germline lookup yields CDR1 LGHNA and CDR2 YNFKEQ.

Comment on this clone: Additional DNA sequences in this sample encode the identical CDR3. This chain links TRBV5-1 with TRBJ2-2, with 9 bases fitting TRBD1. Trimming at V came to 0 bases and at J to 6 bases, leaving 0 bases not matched to a gene. This CDR3 spans 14 amino acids. The germline V gene has CDR1 SGHRS and CDR2 YFSETQ. The CDR3 region is CASSLGQGAGELFF. The CDR3 DNA follows: TGCGCCAGCAGCTTGGGACAGGGGGCCGGGGAGCTGTTTTTT.

V gene TRBV5-1 combines with J gene TRBJ2-7; D is unresolved. The germline gives CDR1 SGHRS, CDR2 YFSETQ. The CDR3 contains 16 residues. V lost 0 bases and J 0 bases, leaving 13 bases between the germline ends. CDR3: CASSLAAGAYSYEQYF. The CDR3 nucleotides are TGCGCCAGCAGCTTGGCCGCCGGTGCGTACTCCTACGAGCAGTACTTC.

This clone has a handful of counts. The chain employs TRBV28 and TRBJ2-7; TRBD1 is a possible D gene (6 bases). Germline CDR1 and CDR2: MDHEN and SYDVKM. The CDR3 has 16 residues. V lost 4 bases to trimming and J lost 2 bases, with 18 bases between them. The CDR3 DNA follows: TGTGCCAGCAGTTCCCAAGGACAGAGCGTCCCCTACGAGCAGTACTTC. Protein product: CASSSQGQSVPYEQYF.

This chain connects TRBV4-2 to TRBJ2-5; D remains unclear. The germline V gene encodes CDR1 LGHNA and CDR2 YNFKEQ. This CDR3 region has 14 residues. V lost 2 bases, J lost 0 bases, and 7 bases lay in between. CDR3 residues: CASSQQRYQETQYF. The CDR3 DNA is TGTGCCAGCAGCCAACAGCGCTACCAAGAGACCCAGTACTTC.

This clone was counted once. V and J are TRBV29-1 and TRBJ1-1; TRBD1 is a possible D gene (5 bases). CDR1 and CDR2 from the germline V gene are SQVTM and ANQGSEA. The CDR3 is 14 residues long. V lost 3 bases and J 3 bases, leaving 14 bases between the germline ends. The CDR3 DNA reads as TGCAGCGTTGACCCCGGACACCGCGACACTGAAGCTTTCTTT. Translation gives CSVDPGHRDTEAFF.

The count of this clone is one. The V and J genes are TRBV28 and TRBJ2-7, with D tentatively TRBD2 (5 bases). V was cut by 10 bases and J by 2 bases, with 18 bases left in between. The CDR3 sequence is 14 residues long. Germline assignment: CDR1 MDHEN and CDR2 SYDVKM. The CDR3 protein is CAISPGTGTYEQYF. In DNA, the CDR3 is TGTGCCATCTCCCCGGGTACGGGGACCTACGAGCAGTACTTC.

This clone turned up a few times. The chain combines TRBV19 with TRBJ1-2, with 8 nucleotides matching TRBD1. The CDR3 is 12 residues long. Germline V gene sequence: CDR1 LNHDA, CDR2 SQIVND (reference sequence). Losses at the gene ends were 4 bases for V and 6 bases for J; bases not matched to a gene: 1. In nucleotides, the CDR3 is TGTGCCAGTAGTACGACAGGGGATGGCTACACCTTC. It codes for CASSTTGDGYTF.

This chain joins TRBV18 and TRBJ2-1, with TRBD2 identical over 7 bases. Germline V CDR1 and CDR2: KGHSH, LQKENI. The CDR3 is made up of 18 amino acids. With 3 bases clipped from V and 12 bases from J, the junction kept 23 bases outside the gene matches. The CDR3 nucleotides read TGTGCCAGCTCACCTGTCGAGATGTCGCGGGAGACGGGCATGGTGCAGTTCTTC. Its translation: CASSPVEMSRETGMVQFF.